The T cell receptor (beta chain) described here comes from a study of OX40 agonist ivuxolimab in advanced cancers. Overall study: At 0.01 to 10 mg/kg, ivuxolimab was administered intravenously to patients every 2 weeks. Three individuals attained partial responses, comprising one hepatocellular carcinoma case and two cutaneous melanoma cases.

Study outcomes and limitations: Some of the lowest clonal expansion was seen in partial responders at 0.1-3.0 mg/kg. With doses of 0.1 to 3.0 mg/kg, CD4+ and CD8+ blood T cells had undergone clonal expansion by week 6.

Method: immunoSEQ multiplex PCR; TCRdb's copy keeps in-frame clones and lacks some. The table lists roughly 34,000 clones, roughly 84% of them singletons, with 1.5% to 2% in the top ten. This clone occurred once. Its antigen remains unidentified. Germline V lookup: CDR1 MGHRA, CDR2 YSYEKL. The CDR3 has 17 residues. Trimming pared 3 bases from V and 3 bases from J, leaving 21 bases between. The sequences come from CD4+ or CD8+ T cells sorted from blood, collected in a trial of the OX40 agonist ivuxolimab. The sequence came from an adult with an advanced solid tumor such as melanoma, head and neck, liver or kidney cancer. The V gene is TRBV4-1, the J gene TRBJ2-7; no clear D. The CDR3 spells CASSHLTSPLPNYEQYF. In nucleotides, the CDR3 is TGCGCCAGCAGCCATTTAACCAGCCCTTTACCCAACTACGAGCAGTACTTC.